This is a list of T cell receptor beta chains from one sample in a study of blood T cell repertoires in COVID-19. The repertoire was sequenced with immunoSEQ multiplex PCR; TCRdb's copy has only in-frame clones and lacks some. This sample has 270,000 or so clones; about nine tenths occur once, and the top ten carry 0.94%. Sequenced sample: peripheral blood. All receptors come from a woman aged 40 to 50 who had recovered from COVID-19. Each CDR3 is given with its conserved first and last residue. A D gene is named only where the DNA matches it firmly. Clone size appears in some rows only: once, few, many, or a class for an expanded clone.

TGTGCCTGGAGTTTCGGGTCAGATACGCAGTATTTT	CAWSFGSDTQYF	-	TRBV30	12	TRBJ2-3	-
TGTGCCAGCGGGTGGGTCCTGCTAGCGGGAGTTACAGATACGCAGTATTTT	CASGWVLLAGVTDTQYF	-	TRBV2	17	TRBJ2-3	TRBD2
TGTGCCAGCAGCCAAGGGACAGCATTACAAGAGACCCAGTACTTC	CASSQGTALQETQYF	-	TRBV5-8	15	TRBJ2-5	TRBD1
TGTGCCAGCACCCCGACGGGGGGTAACTATGGCTACACCTTC	CASTPTGGNYGYTF	-	TRBV5-6	14	TRBJ1-2	-
TGTGCCAGCAGTGTAGGAGGAGGGGCCTACGAGCAGTACTTC	CASSVGGGAYEQYF	once	TRBV6-2/TRBV6-3	14	TRBJ2-7	-
TGTGCCAGCAGCTGGGGGGCGTCGGCCTTAGCGGGAGAGGATGAGCAGTTCTTC	CASSWGASALAGEDEQFF	-	TRBV5-4	18	TRBJ2-1	TRBD2
TGTGCCAGTAGTTCCACTAGTTACGATGAGCAGTTCTTC	CASSSTSYDEQFF	-	TRBV19	13	TRBJ2-1	-
TGTGCCTGGAGTCGGGACAAAGAGACCCAGTACTTC	CAWSRDKETQYF	-	TRBV30	12	TRBJ2-5	-
TGTGCCAGCAGCCGTAGCGGGTCCACAGAGAACACCGGGGAGCTGTTTTTT	CASSRSGSTENTGELFF	-	TRBV4-2	17	TRBJ2-2	TRBD2
TGTGCCAGCAGTGAAAGTGTCGGGAGTTGGAATGAGCAGTTCTTC	CASSESVGSWNEQFF	-	TRBV6-1	15	TRBJ2-1	-
TGTGCCACCAGTGTCGCGGGGAGGGCAGAAGAGACCCAGTACTTC	CATSVAGRAEETQYF	many	TRBV24-1	15	TRBJ2-5	TRBD2
TGTGCCAGCAGTCAACTAGCGGGAGGGCCGAATGAGCAGTTCTTC	CASSQLAGGPNEQFF	-	TRBV28	15	TRBJ2-1	TRBD2
TGTGCCTGGAGTAGCCCGGGGGGACAGGTCCGAAACACCATATATTTT	CAWSSPGGQVRNTIYF	-	TRBV30	16	TRBJ1-3	TRBD1
TGTGCCAGCAGCCTAGCGGCCATCAGCAATGAGCAGTTCTTC	CASSLAAISNEQFF	-	TRBV2	14	TRBJ2-1	TRBD2
TGCGCCAGCAGCCAAGCCAGGGGGCAAGCTAATGAAAAACTGTTTTTT	CASSQARGQANEKLFF	-	TRBV4-1	16	TRBJ1-4	TRBD1
TGTGCCAGTAGTATAGCCTATACCGGCTACGAGCAGTACTTC	CASSIAYTGYEQYF	-	TRBV19	14	TRBJ2-7	-
TGCGCCAGCAGCTCAGTAAGTGGGGCCAACGTCCTGACTTTC	CASSSVSGANVLTF	-	TRBV5-1	14	TRBJ2-6	-
TGTGCCAGTAGTATAGATTTTGCGACAGTGGGGTGGAACACTGAAGCTTTCTTT	CASSIDFATVGWNTEAFF	-	TRBV19	18	TRBJ1-1	-
TGCGCCAGCAGCCTCCACCGGGACAATCCTCTTGGGGCCAACGTCCTGACTTTC	CASSLHRDNPLGANVLTF	-	TRBV5-1	18	TRBJ2-6	-
TGTGCCAGCAGAACAGGGTTCACCGGGGAGCTGTTTTTT	CASRTGFTGELFF	-	TRBV2	13	TRBJ2-2	-
TGCAGCGCCAGGGGGTACACGGGATACTACGAGCAGTACTTC	CSARGYTGYYEQYF	-	TRBV29-1	14	TRBJ2-7	TRBD1
TGTGCCATCAGTGACAGTAGAGGCTCTGGAAACACCATATATTTT	CAISDSRGSGNTIYF	-	TRBV10-3	15	TRBJ1-3	-
TGTGCTAGCAGCTCCCAGGGACAAGAGACCCAGTACTTC	CASSSQGQETQYF	once	TRBV7-7	13	TRBJ2-5	-
TGTGCCAGCAGTTACTCGAACAGTTACTACGAGCAGTACTTC	CASSYSNSYYEQYF	once	TRBV6-6	14	TRBJ2-7	-
TGTGCCAGCAGTGACTCCGCGGGAGGTAACTACGAGCAGTACTTC	CASSDSAGGNYEQYF	-	TRBV6-5	15	TRBJ2-7	TRBD2
TGTGCCACCAACGGACAGGGCAACACCTTC	CATNGQGNTF	-	TRBV28	10	TRBJ1-2	TRBD1
TGTGCCACCAGCAGAGAGGGGGGGGCCGGGGAGCAGTACTTC	CATSREGGAGEQYF	-	TRBV15	14	TRBJ2-7	-
TGCAGCGTTGTGTGGCAGGGCCACGAGCAGTACTTC	CSVVWQGHEQYF	-	TRBV29-1	12	TRBJ2-7	-
TGTGCCAGTAGTACGCTCACAGGGGACGGGGAGCTGTTTTTT	CASSTLTGDGELFF	-	TRBV19	14	TRBJ2-2	TRBD1
TGTGCCAGCAGGGGATGGGGGGGGCAGGGTGAAAAACTGTTTTTT	CASRGWGGQGEKLFF	-	TRBV6-6	15	TRBJ1-4	-
TGTGCCTGGAGTGTCCAAAGGGGCTTCGAGCAGTACTTC	CAWSVQRGFEQYF	-	TRBV30	13	TRBJ2-7	-
TGTGCCAGCAGCGTAGGGGCCAGTCTCCAAGAGACCCAGTACTTC	CASSVGASLQETQYF	-	TRBV9	15	TRBJ2-5	-
TGTGCTAGTGGAACGGGTATAGACGAGCAGTACTTC	CASGTGIDEQYF	-	TRBV12-5	12	TRBJ2-7	-
TGTGCCAGCAGCTCCTCGGGAGTTCGCACAGATACGCAGTATTTT	CASSSSGVRTDTQYF	-	TRBV7-3	15	TRBJ2-3	-
TGTGCCAGCAGCCTCGGACTAGCGGGAGGCGGGGAGACCCAGTACTTC	CASSLGLAGGGETQYF	-	TRBV11-3	16	TRBJ2-5	TRBD2
TGTGCCAGCAGTTCAAACTCCTGGTACCAAGAGACCCAGTACTTC	CASSSNSWYQETQYF	-	TRBV28	15	TRBJ2-5	-
TGTGCCAGCTTAAAAGGCGTCGGACTAGCGGAGTTCAGCTCCTACAATGAGCAGTTCTTC	CASLKGVGLAEFSSYNEQFF	-	TRBV19	20	TRBJ2-1	TRBD2
TGCGCCAGCAGCTTGGAGGCGGGCGGGACCTACGAGCAGTACTTC	CASSLEAGGTYEQYF	-	TRBV5-1	15	TRBJ2-7	-
TGTGCCAGCAGCCCCTCGTGGACTAGCGGGGTCCAAGGTACGCAGTATTTT	CASSPSWTSGVQGTQYF	-	TRBV7-9	17	TRBJ2-3	TRBD2
TGTGCCAGCAGTTCTGGACAGGGTGTCACTGAAGCTTTCTTT	CASSSGQGVTEAFF	few	TRBV28	14	TRBJ1-1	TRBD1
TGCGCCAGCAGCCCCGGCGGACAGGAACAAGGCTACACCTTC	CASSPGGQEQGYTF	-	TRBV5-1	14	TRBJ1-2	TRBD1
TGTGCCAGTAGTATCCTACAGGACTCTGGAAACACCATATATTTT	CASSILQDSGNTIYF	-	TRBV19	15	TRBJ1-3	-
TGTGCCAGCAGCTTCGGGGCACTAGCGGTGTACGAGCAGTACTTC	CASSFGALAVYEQYF	-	TRBV5-4	15	TRBJ2-7	TRBD2
TGTGCCAGCAGTGGTCATCGGGAGCAGTACTTC	CASSGHREQYF	-	TRBV6-2/TRBV6-3	11	TRBJ2-7	-
TGTGCCAGCAGTCAGGGACAGGGTCATGGCTACACCTTC	CASSQGQGHGYTF	-	TRBV28	13	TRBJ1-2	TRBD1
TGCGCCAGCAGCTTGGATGTGGGAGGGCCATACAATGAGCAGTTCTTC	CASSLDVGGPYNEQFF	-	TRBV5-1	16	TRBJ2-1	TRBD2
TGTGCCAGCAGCTTGGGACAGATGGGGGGCAATCAGCCCCAGCATTTT	CASSLGQMGGNQPQHF	-	TRBV7-9	16	TRBJ1-5	TRBD1